The following is a T cell receptor beta chain sequence with its context. In the original analysis: Using reference gene primer amplification, nucleated cell counts were estimated. Repertoires were generated with immunoSEQ multiplex PCR, while TCRdb's copy carries only in-frame clones and drops some. That table furnishes V, J and clone size, whereas the DNA furnished D and trimming. The sample carries about 300,000 clones, 90% to 95% recorded once. The source of the sample is a study of blood T cell repertoires in COVID-19. Study background: Sources were T cells, B-cell-depleted T cells, or PBMCs; the material itself was cDNA or gDNA.

CDR1 is SGDLS and CDR2 is YYNGEE in the germline V gene. The junction had 11 bases not matched to a gene; V was cut back by 5 bases and J by 5 bases. The CDR3 has 16 residues. Seattle patients were enrolled during active infection and followed longitudinally. J is TRBJ2-5 and V is TRBV9; 11 bases agree with TRBD2. Material for sequencing was peripheral blood. The TCR sequence derives from a woman in her 30s with COVID-19, enrolled during active disease. The CDR3 coding sequence is TGTGCCAGCAGGTCCCCCTTAGCGGGAGGGTCGGAGACCCAGTACTTC. As protein: CASRSPLAGGSETQYF. Full variable domain (outside the CDR3, taken from reference TRBV9 and TRBJ2-5): DSGVTQTPKHLITATGQRVTLRCSPRSGDLSVYWYQQSLDQGLQFLIQYYNGEERAKGNILERFSAQQFPDLHSELNLSSLELGDSALYFCASRSPLAGGSETQYFGPGTRLLVL.